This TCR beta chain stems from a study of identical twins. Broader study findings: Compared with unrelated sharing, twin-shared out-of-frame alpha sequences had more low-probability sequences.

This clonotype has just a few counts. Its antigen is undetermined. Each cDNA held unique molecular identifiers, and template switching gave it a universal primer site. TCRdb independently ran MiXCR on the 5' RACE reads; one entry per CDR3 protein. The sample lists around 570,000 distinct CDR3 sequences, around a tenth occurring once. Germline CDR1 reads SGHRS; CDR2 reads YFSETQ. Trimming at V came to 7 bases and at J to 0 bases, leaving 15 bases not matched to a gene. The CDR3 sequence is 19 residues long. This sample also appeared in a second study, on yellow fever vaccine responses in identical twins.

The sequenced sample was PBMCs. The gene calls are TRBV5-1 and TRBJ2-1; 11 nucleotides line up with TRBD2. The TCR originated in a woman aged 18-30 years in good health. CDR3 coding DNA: TGCGCCAGCCACTCAATTAGCGGGAGGGCAGGTGGCTCCTACAATGAGCAGTTCTTC. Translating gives CASHSISGRAGGSYNEQFF.